This is a list of T cell receptor beta chains from one sample in a study of breast tumors, draining lymph nodes, adjacent tissues. TCRdb fed the multiplex PCR reads into MiXCR, producing one record per CDR3 protein. The sample comprises 200,000 to 300,000 distinct CDR3 sequences, more than 30% of which are singletons, and under 1.2% rests with the top ten. Source material: axillary lymph node tissue. These receptors all come from a female donor with breast cancer. Some clones in this sample may be carry-over from other donors' samples. Both conserved end residues are part of each CDR3. Fields, in order: J gene, CDR3 length, V gene, clone size, D gene, CDR3 DNA, CDR3 protein. A D gene is named only where the DNA matches it firmly. Clone size, where shown, is once, few, many, or a class for clones that have expanded.

j_gene: TRBJ2-3
len: 15
v_gene: TRBV16
abundance: .
d_gene: TRBD2
CDR3nt: TGTGCCAGCAGCCACGGACTAGCGGGAACAGATACGCAGTATTTT
CDR3aa: CASSHGLAGTDTQYF

j_gene: TRBJ2-2
len: 13
v_gene: TRBV11-2
abundance: many
d_gene: .
CDR3nt: TGTGCCACAACCATCAGGAACACCGGGGAGCTGTTTTTT
CDR3aa: CATTIRNTGELFF

j_gene: TRBJ1-5
len: 13
v_gene: TRBV6-5
abundance: .
d_gene: .
CDR3nt: TGTGCCAGCAGGCCACTGGCGGGTCAGCCCCAGCATTTT
CDR3aa: CASRPLAGQPQHF

j_gene: TRBJ2-1
len: 15
v_gene: TRBV7-3
abundance: few
d_gene: TRBD2
CDR3nt: TGTGCCAGCAGCCGAGGACTAGCGGGCTACAATGAGCAGCTCTTC
CDR3aa: CASSRGLAGYNEQLF

j_gene: TRBJ2-1
len: 17
v_gene: TRBV7-9
abundance: many
d_gene: TRBD2
CDR3nt: TGTGCCAGCAGCCACCAGACTAGCTGGAGAACCTACAATGAGCAGTTCTTC
CDR3aa: CASSHQTSWRTYNEQFF

j_gene: TRBJ2-6
len: 12
v_gene: TRBV12-5
abundance: .
d_gene: .
CDR3nt: TGTGCCACCGCCCAGGGTGCCAACGTCCTGACTTTC
CDR3aa: CATAQGANVLTF

j_gene: TRBJ2-5
len: 17
v_gene: TRBV20-1
abundance: .
d_gene: TRBD2
CDR3nt: TGCAGTCTTGCTGGTGCGGGAGGTACAGCTTATCAAGAGACCCAGTACTTC
CDR3aa: CSLAGAGGTAYQETQYF

j_gene: TRBJ2-1
len: 17
v_gene: TRBV20-1
abundance: .
d_gene: TRBD2
CDR3nt: TGCAGTGCTAGTAAAGGGGTTGAGGGACTATCGTACAATGAGCAGTTCTTC
CDR3aa: CSASKGVEGLSYNEQFF

j_gene: TRBJ2-1
len: 16
v_gene: TRBV24-1
abundance: many
d_gene: TRBD2
CDR3nt: TGTGCCACCAGTGATCCTAGCGGGAGGGGTAACAATGAGCAGTTCTTC
CDR3aa: CATSDPSGRGNNEQFF

j_gene: TRBJ1-4
len: 14
v_gene: TRBV5-8
abundance: many
d_gene: .
CDR3nt: TGTGCCAGCAGTCGCACAGGGTTGGTTGAAAAACTGTTTTTT
CDR3aa: CASSRTGLVEKLFF

j_gene: TRBJ2-3
len: 10
v_gene: TRBV9
abundance: once
d_gene: .
CDR3nt: TGTGCCAGCAGCGTAGGACCGCAGTATTTT
CDR3aa: CASSVGPQYF

j_gene: TRBJ2-3
len: 15
v_gene: TRBV6-1
abundance: many
d_gene: .
CDR3nt: TGTGCCAGCATACGTAGTTGGGATTACACAGATACGCAGTATTTT
CDR3aa: CASIRSWDYTDTQYF

j_gene: TRBJ1-6
len: 15
v_gene: TRBV2
abundance: many
d_gene: .
CDR3nt: TGTGCCAGCAGTGAACGGGGGATCGGTAATTCACCCCTCCACTTT
CDR3aa: CASSERGIGNSPLHF

j_gene: TRBJ1-1
len: 15
v_gene: TRBV24-1
abundance: .
d_gene: TRBD1
CDR3nt: TGTGCCACCAGGCCGGGACAGGACATGAACACTGAAGCTTTCTTT
CDR3aa: CATRPGQDMNTEAFF

j_gene: TRBJ2-4
len: 11
v_gene: TRBV20-1
abundance: .
d_gene: .
CDR3nt: TGCAGTGCTGGGGACAAAAACATTCAGTCCTTC
CDR3aa: CSAGDKNIQSF

j_gene: TRBJ2-1
len: 16
v_gene: TRBV7-8
abundance: many
d_gene: TRBD2
CDR3nt: TGTGCCAGCAGCTCCCTGGAAAGCGGGAGACGCAATGAGCAGTTCTTC
CDR3aa: CASSSLESGRRNEQFF

j_gene: TRBJ1-5
len: 13
v_gene: TRBV29-1
abundance: many
d_gene: .
CDR3nt: TGCAGCGTGACCGACTTACCGAATCAGCCCCAGCATTTT
CDR3aa: CSVTDLPNQPQHF

j_gene: TRBJ1-4
len: 18
v_gene: TRBV12-3/TRBV12-4
abundance: few
d_gene: TRBD1
CDR3nt: TGTGCCAGCAGTTTAGGAGTATTCCGACAGGGGGCGCTTAAAAAACTGTTTTTT
CDR3aa: CASSLGVFRQGALKKLFF

j_gene: TRBJ2-1
len: 13
v_gene: TRBV6-1
abundance: .
d_gene: TRBD2
CDR3nt: TGTGCCAGCAGTCTAGCGGGAGTTGATGGGCAGTTCTTC
CDR3aa: CASSLAGVDGQFF

j_gene: TRBJ2-7
len: 12
v_gene: TRBV12-3/TRBV12-4
abundance: many
d_gene: .
CDR3nt: TGTGCCAGCAGTTCCTTTATCTACGAGCAGTACTTC
CDR3aa: CASSSFIYEQYF

j_gene: TRBJ2-1
len: 17
v_gene: TRBV7-2
abundance: many
d_gene: TRBD2
CDR3nt: TGTGCCAGCAGCACTAGACGGACTAGCGGATCCTACAATGAGCAGTTCTTC
CDR3aa: CASSTRRTSGSYNEQFF

j_gene: TRBJ2-2
len: 12
v_gene: TRBV13
abundance: many
d_gene: TRBD1
CDR3nt: TGTGCCAGCAGGACAGGGTCCGGGGAGCTGTTTTTT
CDR3aa: CASRTGSGELFF

j_gene: TRBJ2-2
len: 12
v_gene: TRBV24-1
abundance: many
d_gene: .
CDR3nt: TGTGCCACCAGTGATTTGCACGGGGAGCTGTTTTTT
CDR3aa: CATSDLHGELFF

j_gene: TRBJ2-7
len: 16
v_gene: TRBV6-2/TRBV6-3
abundance: .
d_gene: TRBD2
CDR3nt: TGTGCCTGCAGCCGAGCCGGACTAGCCGAAACCTACGAGCAGTACTTC
CDR3aa: CACSRAGLAETYEQYF

j_gene: TRBJ1-5
len: 14
v_gene: TRBV5-1
abundance: many
d_gene: .
CDR3nt: TGCGCCAGCAGCTACGACAGCGGCAATCAGCCCCAGCATTTT
CDR3aa: CASSYDSGNQPQHF

j_gene: TRBJ2-7
len: 13
v_gene: TRBV20-1
abundance: many
d_gene: .
CDR3nt: TGCAGTGTAACGGGGGAGGGGGCCTACGAGCAGTACTTC
CDR3aa: CSVTGEGAYEQYF

j_gene: TRBJ2-7
len: 12
v_gene: TRBV11-2
abundance: few
d_gene: .
CDR3nt: TGTGCCAGCAGCTTCAATGGCTACGAGCAGTACTTC
CDR3aa: CASSFNGYEQYF

j_gene: TRBJ2-2
len: 14
v_gene: TRBV2
abundance: many
d_gene: .
CDR3nt: TGTGCCAGCAGCTATTCAGATAACACCGGGGAGCTGTTTTTT
CDR3aa: CASSYSDNTGELFF

j_gene: TRBJ1-5
len: 13
v_gene: TRBV10-3
abundance: many
d_gene: TRBD1
CDR3nt: TGTGCCAGGGGACAGGACTATAATCAGCCCCAGCATTTT
CDR3aa: CARGQDYNQPQHF

j_gene: TRBJ2-7
len: 16
v_gene: TRBV11-3
abundance: many
d_gene: .
CDR3nt: TGTGCCAGCAGCTTAGCAGGAGGGGGATCGTCCTACGAGCAGTACTTC
CDR3aa: CASSLAGGGSSYEQYF

j_gene: TRBJ1-2
len: 14
v_gene: TRBV3-1
abundance: .
d_gene: .
CDR3nt: TGTGCCAGCAGCCAAGGTAGACGGACTGTAGGCTACACCTTC
CDR3aa: CASSQGRRTVGYTF

j_gene: TRBJ1-2
len: 13
v_gene: TRBV3-1
abundance: once
d_gene: .
CDR3nt: TGTGCCAGCAGCCAAGAAGGCTCGGATGGCTACACCTTC
CDR3aa: CASSQEGSDGYTF

j_gene: TRBJ2-2
len: 16
v_gene: TRBV5-4
abundance: .
d_gene: .
CDR3nt: TGTGCCAGCAGCCCGGGCGGGACAACGAACACCGGGGAGCTGTTTTTT
CDR3aa: CASSPGGTTNTGELFF

j_gene: TRBJ1-1
len: 13
v_gene: TRBV19
abundance: .
d_gene: .
CDR3nt: TGTGCCAGTAGTTCAGGGATGAACACTGAAGCTTTCTTT
CDR3aa: CASSSGMNTEAFF

j_gene: TRBJ1-1
len: 11
v_gene: TRBV5-4
abundance: few
d_gene: .
CDR3nt: TGTGCCAGCAGCGATGGTAGGGAAGCTTTCTTT
CDR3aa: CASSDGREAFF

j_gene: TRBJ2-2
len: 18
v_gene: TRBV19
abundance: many
d_gene: .
CDR3nt: TGTGCCAGTAGTACGGGTGCGCTTGGCAGGACGAACACCGGGGAGCTGTTTTTT
CDR3aa: CASSTGALGRTNTGELFF

j_gene: TRBJ2-7
len: 15
v_gene: TRBV7-9
abundance: many
d_gene: TRBD2
CDR3nt: TGTGCCAGCAGCTTATTAAGCGGGGGGTTATACGAGCAGTACTTC
CDR3aa: CASSLLSGGLYEQYF

j_gene: TRBJ2-5
len: 24
v_gene: TRBV5-8
abundance: once
d_gene: .
CDR3nt: .
CDR3aa: CASSPEDSSFYICSARDRGGTQYF

j_gene: TRBJ1-3
len: 13
v_gene: TRBV30
abundance: many
d_gene: .
CDR3nt: TGTGCCTGGAACAGATACTCTGGAAACACCATATATTTT
CDR3aa: CAWNRYSGNTIYF

j_gene: TRBJ2-7
len: 13
v_gene: TRBV18
abundance: few
d_gene: .
CDR3nt: TGTGCCAGCTCACGCGGGAACTCCTACGAGCAGTACTTC
CDR3aa: CASSRGNSYEQYF

j_gene: TRBJ2-3
len: 17
v_gene: TRBV5-1
abundance: many
d_gene: TRBD2
CDR3nt: TGCGCCAGCAGCTTGGTGTCTAGCGGGAGATCCGGAGATACGCAGTATTTT
CDR3aa: CASSLVSSGRSGDTQYF

j_gene: TRBJ1-2
len: 11
v_gene: TRBV5-4
abundance: many
d_gene: .
CDR3nt: TGTGCCAGCAGCTTGAACTATGGCTACACCTTC
CDR3aa: CASSLNYGYTF

j_gene: TRBJ1-2
len: 15
v_gene: TRBV2
abundance: many
d_gene: .
CDR3nt: TGTGCCAGCAGTGAAACCCCAGGGTCATTTTATGGCTACACCTTC
CDR3aa: CASSETPGSFYGYTF

j_gene: TRBJ2-7
len: 15
v_gene: TRBV7-9
abundance: many
d_gene: TRBD2
CDR3nt: TGTGCCAGCAGCTTAGTTAGCGGGAGCCACTACGAGCAGTACTTC
CDR3aa: CASSLVSGSHYEQYF

j_gene: TRBJ1-5
len: 13
v_gene: TRBV12-3/TRBV12-4
abundance: many
d_gene: .
CDR3nt: TGTGCCAGCAGTTTGGGCGGCCAACAGCCCCAGCATTTT
CDR3aa: CASSLGGQQPQHF

j_gene: TRBJ2-1
len: 15
v_gene: TRBV9
abundance: many
d_gene: .
CDR3nt: TGTGCCAGCAGCGTAGGGGGTGGTGGTTACAATGAGCAGTTCTTC
CDR3aa: CASSVGGGGYNEQFF

j_gene: TRBJ2-5
len: 17
v_gene: TRBV24-1
abundance: many
d_gene: TRBD2
CDR3nt: TGTGCCACCAGTGTCGGGGGACTAGCGGGACTAGGGGAGACCCAGTACTTC
CDR3aa: CATSVGGLAGLGETQYF

j_gene: TRBJ2-5
len: 14
v_gene: TRBV11-3
abundance: many
d_gene: TRBD1
CDR3nt: TGTGCCAGCAGCTTAGCAACAGGGGCAGAGACCCAGTACTTC
CDR3aa: CASSLATGAETQYF

j_gene: TRBJ1-1
len: 13
v_gene: TRBV24-1
abundance: .
d_gene: TRBD1
CDR3nt: TGTGCCACCAGTGACCGACCGGGACAGGGCCCTTTCTTT
CDR3aa: CATSDRPGQGPFF

j_gene: TRBJ2-7
len: 14
v_gene: TRBV6-2/TRBV6-3
abundance: few
d_gene: TRBD1
CDR3nt: TGTGCCAGCAGTTATATGGGGACAGGGCGTGAGCAGTACTTC
CDR3aa: CASSYMGTGREQYF

j_gene: TRBJ1-1
len: 17
v_gene: TRBV11-1
abundance: .
d_gene: TRBD1
CDR3nt: TGTGCCAGCAGCTTACCGTCCCGGGACAGGGCACACACTGAAGCTTTCTTT
CDR3aa: CASSLPSRDRAHTEAFF

j_gene: TRBJ2-7
len: 16
v_gene: TRBV15
abundance: many
d_gene: .
CDR3nt: TGTGCCACCAGCAGAGATCCCCCAACCATCTCCTACGAGCAGTACTTC
CDR3aa: CATSRDPPTISYEQYF

j_gene: TRBJ2-7
len: 14
v_gene: TRBV10-2
abundance: many
d_gene: .
CDR3nt: TGCGCCAGCGAGTCGGCAGGATACCCCTACGAGCAGTACTTC
CDR3aa: CASESAGYPYEQYF

j_gene: TRBJ2-1
len: 13
v_gene: TRBV25-1
abundance: many
d_gene: .
CDR3nt: TGTGCCAGCAGCAGGGACATCTACAATGAGCAGTTCTTC
CDR3aa: CASSRDIYNEQFF

j_gene: TRBJ2-3
len: 16
v_gene: TRBV7-2
abundance: few
d_gene: .
CDR3nt: TGTGCCAGCAGCCCGTTTGTTGGGACCGCCGCAGATACGCAGTATTTT
CDR3aa: CASSPFVGTAADTQYF

j_gene: TRBJ2-1
len: 12
v_gene: TRBV29-1
abundance: many
d_gene: .
CDR3nt: TGCAGCGTTGGAGGCGGGAATAGTGAGCAGTTCTTC
CDR3aa: CSVGGGNSEQFF

j_gene: TRBJ1-3
len: 14
v_gene: TRBV10-3
abundance: many
d_gene: .
CDR3nt: TGTGCCATCATGACGGGAAACTCTGGAAACACCATATATTTT
CDR3aa: CAIMTGNSGNTIYF